A selection of T cell receptor beta chains follows, all from one sample in a study of blood T cell repertoires in COVID-19. The method was immunoSEQ multiplex PCR; TCRdb's version includes in-frame clones alone and lacks a portion of them. The sample lists about 36,000 clones; 90% were seen once. Sequenced sample: peripheral blood. The receptors here all came from a human donor in a cohort sampled during active COVID-19. CDR3s include the opening cysteine and the closing phenylalanine or tryptophan. The order of the fields is V gene, J gene, CDR3 protein.

v_gene: TRBV18
j_gene: TRBJ1-3
CDR3aa: CASSPSQGYGNTIYF

v_gene: TRBV6-1
j_gene: TRBJ2-7
CDR3aa: CASSEAQENEQYF

v_gene: TRBV5-4
j_gene: TRBJ2-2
CDR3aa: CASSAPGGSGTARELFF

v_gene: TRBV28
j_gene: TRBJ1-1
CDR3aa: CASSITGYTEAFF

v_gene: TRBV11-2
j_gene: TRBJ2-3
CDR3aa: CASSLLRAGGFTDTQYF

v_gene: TRBV28
j_gene: TRBJ2-7
CDR3aa: CASSLAAGDGEQYF

v_gene: TRBV9
j_gene: TRBJ2-5
CDR3aa: CASSVNTGDWETQYF

v_gene: TRBV29-1
j_gene: TRBJ2-7
CDR3aa: CSVDKFGGAEQYF

v_gene: TRBV19
j_gene: TRBJ1-1
CDR3aa: CASSVHRGQNTEAFF

v_gene: TRBV9
j_gene: TRBJ1-3
CDR3aa: CASSDPLSGNTIYF

v_gene: TRBV10-3
j_gene: TRBJ2-7
CDR3aa: CAISEWGSGYEQYF

v_gene: TRBV27
j_gene: TRBJ2-3
CDR3aa: CASSLGIAASTDTQYF

v_gene: TRBV25-1
j_gene: TRBJ2-5
CDR3aa: CASSESKTSGSETQYF

v_gene: TRBV24-1
j_gene: TRBJ2-3
CDR3aa: CATSEPKTVDTQYF

v_gene: TRBV5-1
j_gene: TRBJ1-5
CDR3aa: CASSLIRVGRSNQPQHF

v_gene: TRBV11-2
j_gene: TRBJ2-5
CDR3aa: CASSADRGRETQYF

v_gene: TRBV3-1/TRBV3-2
j_gene: TRBJ1-3
CDR3aa: CASSLSPGQGKQGGNTIYF

v_gene: TRBV2
j_gene: TRBJ1-5
CDR3aa: CASSPRNQPQHF

v_gene: TRBV28
j_gene: TRBJ2-7
CDR3aa: CASSFLAANSYEQYF

v_gene: TRBV5-1
j_gene: TRBJ2-3
CDR3aa: CASSPPRSGVTDTQYF

v_gene: TRBV5-1
j_gene: TRBJ1-2
CDR3aa: CASSKEVLYGYTF

v_gene: TRBV7-2
j_gene: TRBJ2-7
CDR3aa: CASSLGQGDIYEQYF

v_gene: TRBV7-2
j_gene: TRBJ2-7
CDR3aa: CASSLQGSSYEQYF

v_gene: TRBV24-1
j_gene: TRBJ2-1
CDR3aa: CATSEEGNTYNEQFF

v_gene: TRBV5-6
j_gene: TRBJ2-1
CDR3aa: CASSLDSSGFIPSDEQFF

v_gene: TRBV19
j_gene: TRBJ2-1
CDR3aa: CASTTDRLSGRRNEQFF

v_gene: TRBV7-2
j_gene: TRBJ2-4
CDR3aa: CASSLARTGGGIQYF

v_gene: TRBV28
j_gene: TRBJ1-4
CDR3aa: CASSLGGARGSGYEKLFF

v_gene: TRBV24-1
j_gene: TRBJ2-1
CDR3aa: CATSKAGTSVYNEQFF

v_gene: TRBV12-5
j_gene: TRBJ1-2
CDR3aa: CASGPPGQTNYGYTF

v_gene: TRBV12-5
j_gene: TRBJ2-1
CDR3aa: CASGRVGSGGYNEQFF

v_gene: TRBV7-3
j_gene: TRBJ1-1
CDR3aa: CASSSVDRPHEAFF

v_gene: TRBV2
j_gene: TRBJ2-7
CDR3aa: CASSEDGGGFSEQYF

v_gene: TRBV7-2
j_gene: TRBJ1-2
CDR3aa: CASSWDIYGYTF

v_gene: TRBV20-1
j_gene: TRBJ2-7
CDR3aa: CSASRSPLVAGEGYEQYF

v_gene: TRBV19
j_gene: TRBJ1-4
CDR3aa: CASSISLATSNEKLFF

v_gene: TRBV9
j_gene: TRBJ2-5
CDR3aa: CASSVASGGTPQETQYF

v_gene: TRBV10-1
j_gene: TRBJ2-5
CDR3aa: CASSDSALQETQYF

v_gene: TRBV19
j_gene: TRBJ1-1
CDR3aa: CASSIAGFGTEAFF

v_gene: TRBV30
j_gene: TRBJ1-3
CDR3aa: CAWSVKGQGRSGNTIYF

v_gene: TRBV2
j_gene: TRBJ2-5
CDR3aa: CASSEAVGGETQYF

v_gene: TRBV14
j_gene: TRBJ2-2
CDR3aa: CASSQGNKAGVTGELFF

v_gene: TRBV7-9
j_gene: TRBJ2-7
CDR3aa: CASSAGVAGVDEQYF

v_gene: TRBV5-5
j_gene: TRBJ1-3
CDR3aa: CASSLGDRAGNTIYF

v_gene: TRBV28
j_gene: TRBJ2-7
CDR3aa: CASRTGTSASYEQYF

v_gene: TRBV5-1
j_gene: TRBJ2-1
CDR3aa: CASSRGQGWNEQFF

v_gene: TRBV11-2
j_gene: TRBJ1-1
CDR3aa: CASTPGRSMNTEAFF

v_gene: TRBV28
j_gene: TRBJ1-4
CDR3aa: CATSSSGLTPFF